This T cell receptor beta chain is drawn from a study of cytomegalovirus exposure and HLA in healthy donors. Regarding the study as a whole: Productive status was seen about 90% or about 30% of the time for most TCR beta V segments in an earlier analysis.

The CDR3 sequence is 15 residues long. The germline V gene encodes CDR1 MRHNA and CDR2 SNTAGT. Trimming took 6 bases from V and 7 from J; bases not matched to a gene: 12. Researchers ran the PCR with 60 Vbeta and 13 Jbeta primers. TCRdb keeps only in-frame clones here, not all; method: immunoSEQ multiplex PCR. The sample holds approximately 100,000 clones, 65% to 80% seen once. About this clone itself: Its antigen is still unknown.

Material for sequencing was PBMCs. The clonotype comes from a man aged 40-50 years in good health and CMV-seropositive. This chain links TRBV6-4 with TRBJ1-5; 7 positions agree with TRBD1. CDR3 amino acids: CASSLSGTEGQPQHF. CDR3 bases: TGTGCCAGCAGCTTATCCGGGACAGAGGGGCAGCCCCAGCATTTT.